One sample yielded the 17 T cell receptor beta chains listed below, sequenced in a study of cytomegalovirus exposure and HLA in healthy donors. TCRdb keeps only in-frame clones here, not all; method: immunoSEQ multiplex PCR. Among some 150,000 clones, 85% to 90% were seen once, and the ten largest hold 6.2%. Specimen: PBMCs. The receptors come from a woman in her twenties or thirties in good health and CMV-seropositive.

The V and J genes are TRBV6-4 and TRBJ1-4; 7 positions match TRBD1. Trimming cost V 7 bases and J 4 bases; bases outside gene matches: 9. The CDR3 loop spans 15 amino acids. The germline gives CDR1 MRHNA, CDR2 SNTAGT. CDR3 coding DNA: TGTGCCAGCACCTTAGACAGGGTGAATAATGAAAAACTGTTTTTT. Translated, it gives CASTLDRVNNEKLFF.

This clone is a singleton in its sample. Here the CDR3 reads CASTDRGDEQFF. Here the CDR3 DNA reads TGTGCCAGCACAGACAGGGGGGATGAGCAGTTCTTC. This chain connects TRBV9 to TRBJ2-1; TRBD1 aligns across 9 bases. Germline lookup yields CDR1 SGDLS and CDR2 YYNGEE. Trimming at V came to 6 bases and at J to 8 bases, leaving 3 bases not matched to a gene. The CDR3 covers 12 residues.

This rearrangement joins TRBV7-9 to TRBJ1-2; weak D call: TRBD1 (6 bases). The ends were cut back, 1 base at V and 0 bases at J, with 18 bases in the middle. Looked up from germline, CDR1 is SEHNR and CDR2 is FQNEAQ (reference sequence). The CDR3 is 18 amino acids. CDR3 DNA sequence: TGTGCCAGCAGCTTAGAAAGACAGGAGGCGGCAACTAACTATGGCTACACCTTC. Its translation: CASSLERQEAATNYGYTF.

This chain links TRBV2 with TRBJ1-6; maybe TRBD1 (5 bases). This CDR3 contains 19 residues. Trimming removed 0 bases at V and 10 bases at J, with 25 bases between. From germline, CDR1 is SNHLY and CDR2 FYNNEI. The CDR3 DNA reads as TGTGCCAGCAGTGAAGCCGAGGAGACAGCCACTCCCTTGGGGTCACCCCTCCACTTT. This sequence encodes CASSEAEETATPLGSPLHF.

V usage is TRBV28 and J usage is TRBJ2-5; TRBD1 matches at 8 bases. Trimming at V came to 6 bases and at J to 3 bases, leaving 12 bases not matched to a gene. The germline CDR1 and CDR2 sequences are MDHEN and SYDVKM. CDR3 size: 16 residues. CDR3 sequence reads: CASSHPKSGGKETQYF. The CDR3 bases are TGTGCCAGCAGCCACCCAAAATCAGGGGGCAAAGAGACCCAGTACTTC.

The chain carries TRBV14 and TRBJ2-3; TRBD2 matches at 8 bases. After removal of 2 bases from V and 1 base from J, the junction contained 2 bases not matched to a gene. Germline lookup yields CDR1 SGHDN and CDR2 FVKESK. CDR3 length: 15 residues. The chain's CDR3 is CASSQTSGGTDTQYF. The CDR3 DNA follows: TGTGCCAGCAGCCAAACTAGCGGCGGCACAGATACGCAGTATTTT.

The chain has TRBV6-1 and TRBJ2-4; 9 bases are a match to TRBD1. This CDR3 comprises 15 residues. Trimming removed 6 bases from V and 8 bases from J; junction bases left unmatched: 11. The V gene's germline CDR1 is MNHNS and CDR2 SASEGT. As DNA, the CDR3 is TGTGCCAGCAGCCCGGGACAGGGTGCTTGGGACATTCAGTACTTC. It is translated as CASSPGQGAWDIQYF.

The rearrangement links TRBV19 to TRBJ1-1; D perhaps matches TRBD1 (5 bases). This CDR3 has 12 amino acids. V lost 6 bases to trimming and J lost 5 bases, with 10 bases between them. CDR1 is LNHDA, CDR2 SQIVND, per germline (reference sequence). The DNA of the CDR3 is TGTGCCAGTAGCACCAGGGTAACTGAAGCTTTCTTT. Translating it yields CASSTRVTEAFF.

V is TRBV7-9 and J is TRBJ2-2, with D unresolved. Trimming removed 1 base from V and 6 bases from J, with 9 bases in between. Germline V lookup: CDR1 SEHNR, CDR2 FQNEAQ (reference sequence). The CDR3 is 14 residues long. CDR3 protein: CASSLVRDAGELFF. The DNA of the CDR3 is TGTGCCAGCAGCTTAGTTCGCGATGCCGGGGAGCTGTTTTTT.

The gene calls are TRBV18 and TRBJ1-3, with D possibly matching TRBD1 (6 bases). Germline loops: CDR1 KGHSH, CDR2 LQKENI. The CDR3 contains 15 residues. Trimming pared 6 bases from V and 5 bases from J, leaving 17 bases between. CDR3 bases: TGTGCCAGCTCGCCGACCGGGGGGGCACGAAACACCATATATTTT. Amino acids: CASSPTGGARNTIYF.

As regards this clone: A read error may account for a junction end that differs from germline. DNA of the CDR3: TGTGCCAGCAGCAGACAGGATGCTGAAAGGGGGATTTTT. Translating gives CASSRQDAERGIF. V gene TRBV5-6 combines with J gene TRBJ1-4, with D perhaps matching TRBD1 (6 bases). The CDR3 runs 13 residues. CDR1 SGHDT and CDR2 YYEEEE come from the germline V gene.

The chain employs TRBV15 and TRBJ2-2, with D uncertain. Trimming took off 0 bases at V and 5 bases at J, with 7 bases between the two ends. This CDR3 spans 14 amino acids. Germline V CDR1 and CDR2: LNHNV, YYDKDF (reference sequence). The chain's CDR3 is CATSRDRPTGELFF. CDR3 DNA: TGTGCCACCAGCAGAGACAGGCCTACCGGGGAGCTGTTTTTT.

The CDR3 sequence: CASTPPLAGNIQYF. CDR3 sequence (DNA): TGTGCCAGCACCCCACCTCTAGCGGGAAACATTCAGTACTTC. The chain combines TRBV28 with TRBJ2-4; 8 nucleotides line up with TRBD2. CDR1 and CDR2 from the germline V gene are MDHEN and SYDVKM. V gave up 7 bases and J gave up 6 bases; unmatched junction bases: 8. CDR3 size: 14 residues. Variable domain in full (rest from reference TRBV28 and TRBJ2-4): DVKVTQSSRYLVKRTGEKVFLECVQDMDHENMFWYRQDPGLGLRLIYFSYDVKMKEKGDIPEGYSVSREKKERFSLILESASTNQTSMYLCASTPPLAGNIQYFGAGTRLSVL.

V and J are TRBV11-3 and TRBJ2-1, with 11 bases lining up with TRBD2. Germline-derived CDR1 and CDR2 are SGHNT and YENEEA. This CDR3 is built from 16 residues. J gave up 5 bases and V 5 bases, and 8 bases lay outside the gene matches. CDR3 coding DNA: TGTGCCAGCAGCACATATACTAGCGGGAGAAACAATGAGCAGTTCTTC. As protein: CASSTYTSGRNNEQFF.

The chain is built from TRBV2 and TRBJ2-2; D perhaps matches TRBD1 (5 bases). The germline V gene has CDR1 SNHLY and CDR2 FYNNEI. Trimming took 0 bases from V and 5 from J, leaving 10 bases between them. This CDR3 region has 15 residues. The CDR3 loop is CASSEARVKTGELFF. In nucleotides, the CDR3 is TGTGCCAGCAGTGAAGCCAGGGTCAAGACCGGGGAGCTGTTTTTT.

This chain connects TRBV2 to TRBJ2-5; tentative D call: TRBD1 (6 bases). The DNA matches TRBJ2-7 better at its end, which makes the J call doubtful. This CDR3 has 14 residues. CDR1 and CDR2 from the germline V gene are SNHLY and FYNNEI. The CDR3 here is CASSEDRDHGEQYF. The CDR3 DNA reads as TGTGCCAGCAGTGAAGACAGGGACCACGGCGAGCAGTACTTC.

V and J are TRBV5-6 and TRBJ2-1, with D hard to call. V lost 2 bases and J 0 bases, leaving 9 bases between the germline ends. The CDR3 length is 15 residues. From germline, CDR1 is SGHDT and CDR2 YYEEEE. CDR3 residues: CASSFEVNSYNEQFF. The CDR3 DNA reads TGTGCCAGCAGCTTCGAGGTTAACTCCTACAATGAGCAGTTCTTC.